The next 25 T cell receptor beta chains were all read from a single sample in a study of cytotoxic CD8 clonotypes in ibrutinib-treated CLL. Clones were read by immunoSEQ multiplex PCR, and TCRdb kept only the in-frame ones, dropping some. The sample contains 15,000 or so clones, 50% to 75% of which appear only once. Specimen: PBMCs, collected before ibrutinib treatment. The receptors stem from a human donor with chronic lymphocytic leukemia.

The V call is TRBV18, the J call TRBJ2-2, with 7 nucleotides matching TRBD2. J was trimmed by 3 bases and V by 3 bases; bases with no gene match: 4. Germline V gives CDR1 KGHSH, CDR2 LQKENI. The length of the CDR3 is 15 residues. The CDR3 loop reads CASSPGGVHTGELFF. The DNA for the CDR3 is TGTGCCAGCTCACCGGGAGGGGTGCACACCGGGGAGCTGTTTTTT.

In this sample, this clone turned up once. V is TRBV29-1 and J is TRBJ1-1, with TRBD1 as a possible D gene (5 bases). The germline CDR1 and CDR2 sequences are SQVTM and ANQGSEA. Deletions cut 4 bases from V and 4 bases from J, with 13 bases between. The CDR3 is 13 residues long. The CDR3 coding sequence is TGCAGCGTTGCTTTAGGGACTAGCACTGAAGCTTTCTTT. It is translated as CSVALGTSTEAFF.

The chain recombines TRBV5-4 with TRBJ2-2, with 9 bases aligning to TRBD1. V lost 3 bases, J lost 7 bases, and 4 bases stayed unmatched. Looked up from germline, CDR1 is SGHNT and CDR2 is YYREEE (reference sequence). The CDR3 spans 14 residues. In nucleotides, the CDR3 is TGTGCCAGCAGCTCCGGGACAGGGCGCGGGGAGCTGTTTTTT. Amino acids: CASSSGTGRGELFF.

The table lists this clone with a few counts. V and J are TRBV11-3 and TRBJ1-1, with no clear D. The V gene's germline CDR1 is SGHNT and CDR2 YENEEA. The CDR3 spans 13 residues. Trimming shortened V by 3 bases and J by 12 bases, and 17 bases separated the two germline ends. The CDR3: CASSFGERTEPFF. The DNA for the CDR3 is TGTGCCAGCAGCTTCGGGGAGCGAACCGAACCTTTCTTT.

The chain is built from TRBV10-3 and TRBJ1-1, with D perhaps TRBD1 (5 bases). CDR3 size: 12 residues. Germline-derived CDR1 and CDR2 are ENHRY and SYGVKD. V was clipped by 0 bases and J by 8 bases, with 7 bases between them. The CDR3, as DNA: TGTGCCATCAGTGAGTCTCGGGGCGAAGCTTTCTTT. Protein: CAISESRGEAFF.

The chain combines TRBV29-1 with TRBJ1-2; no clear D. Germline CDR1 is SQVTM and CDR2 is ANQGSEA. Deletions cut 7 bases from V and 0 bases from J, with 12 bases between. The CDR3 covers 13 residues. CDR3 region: CSAAGETNYGYTF. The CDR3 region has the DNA TGCAGCGCAGCTGGGGAAACTAACTATGGCTACACCTTC.

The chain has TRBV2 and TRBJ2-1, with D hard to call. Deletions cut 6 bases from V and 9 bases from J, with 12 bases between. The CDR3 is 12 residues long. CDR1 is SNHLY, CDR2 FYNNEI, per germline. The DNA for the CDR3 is TGTGCCAGCAGCGGTAGGGCTCCTGAGCAGTTCTTC. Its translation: CASSGRAPEQFF. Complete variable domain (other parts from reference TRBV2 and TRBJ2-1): EPEVTQTPSHQVTQMGQEVILRCVPISNHLYFYWYRQILGQKVEFLVSFYNNEISEKSEIFDDQFSVERPDGSNFTLKIRSTKLEDSAMYFCASSGRAPEQFFGPGTRLTVL.

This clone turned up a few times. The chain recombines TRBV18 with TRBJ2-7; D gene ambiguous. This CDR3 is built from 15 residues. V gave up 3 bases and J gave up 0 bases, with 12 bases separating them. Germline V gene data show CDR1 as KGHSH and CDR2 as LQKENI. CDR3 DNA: TGTGCCAGCTCACCCCAAGGGCAGAGCTCCTACGAGCAGTACTTC. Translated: CASSPQGQSSYEQYF.

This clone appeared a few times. The CDR3: CASKYRETGQPQHF. Written as DNA, the CDR3 is TGTGCCAGCAAATACAGGGAAACGGGCCAGCCCCAGCATTTT. The V gene is TRBV2, the J gene TRBJ1-5; D might be TRBD1 (6 bases). The germline CDR1 and CDR2 sequences are SNHLY and FYNNEI. The CDR3 consists of 14 residues. Between the trimmed V and J ends, which lost 7 bases and 7 bases, there was a span of 17 bases.

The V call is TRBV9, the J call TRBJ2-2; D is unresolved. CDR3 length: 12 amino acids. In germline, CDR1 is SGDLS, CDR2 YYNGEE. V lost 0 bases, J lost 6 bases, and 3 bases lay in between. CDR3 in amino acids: CASSVGSGELFF. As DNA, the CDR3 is TGTGCCAGCAGCGTAGGGTCCGGGGAGCTGTTTTTT.

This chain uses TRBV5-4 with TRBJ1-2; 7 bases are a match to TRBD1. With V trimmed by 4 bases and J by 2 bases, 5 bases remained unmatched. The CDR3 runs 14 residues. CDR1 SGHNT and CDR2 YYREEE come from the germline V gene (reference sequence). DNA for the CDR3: TGTGCCAGCAGCGCGGGACAGACGAACTATGGCTACACCTTC. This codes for CASSAGQTNYGYTF. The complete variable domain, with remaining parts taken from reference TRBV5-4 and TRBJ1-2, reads ETGVTQSPTHLIKTRGQQVTLRCSSQSGHNTVSWYQQALGQGPQFIFQYYREEENGRGNFPPRFSGLQFPNYSSELNVNALELDDSALYLCASSAGQTNYGYTFGSGTRLTVV.

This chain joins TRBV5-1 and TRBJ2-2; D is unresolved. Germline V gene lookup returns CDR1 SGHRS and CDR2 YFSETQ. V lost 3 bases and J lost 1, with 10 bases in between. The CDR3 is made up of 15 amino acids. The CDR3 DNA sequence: TGCGCCAGCAGCTCGACACTCGAGAACACCGGGGAGCTGTTTTTT. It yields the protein CASSSTLENTGELFF. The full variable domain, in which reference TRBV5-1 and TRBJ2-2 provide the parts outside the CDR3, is KAGVTQTPRYLIKTRGQQVTLSCSPISGHRSVSWYQQTPGQGLQFLFEYFSETQRNKGNFPGRFSGRQFSNSRSEMNVSTLELGDSALYLCASSSTLENTGELFFGEGSRLTVL.

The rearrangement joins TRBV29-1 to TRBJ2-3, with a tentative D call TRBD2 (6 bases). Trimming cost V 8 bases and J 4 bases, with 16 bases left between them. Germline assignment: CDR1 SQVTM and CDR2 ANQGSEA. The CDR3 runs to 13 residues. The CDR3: CSTFGGSPDTQYF. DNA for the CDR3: TGCAGCACTTTTGGGGGGAGCCCAGATACGCAGTATTTT.

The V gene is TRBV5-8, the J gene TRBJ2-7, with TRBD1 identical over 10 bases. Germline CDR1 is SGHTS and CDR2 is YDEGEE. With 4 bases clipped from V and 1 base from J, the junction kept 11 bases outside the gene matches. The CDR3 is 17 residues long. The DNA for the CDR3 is TGTGCCAGCAGCCCAGCACCCCCGGGACAGGGGTCCTACGAGCAGTACTTC. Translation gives CASSPAPPGQGSYEQYF.

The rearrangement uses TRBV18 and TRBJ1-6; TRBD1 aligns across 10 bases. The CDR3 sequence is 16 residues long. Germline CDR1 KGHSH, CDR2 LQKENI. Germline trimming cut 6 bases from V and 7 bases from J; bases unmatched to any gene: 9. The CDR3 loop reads CASSPGRDRGNSPLHF. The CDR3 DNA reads TGTGCCAGCTCCCCCGGGCGGGACAGGGGAAATTCACCCCTCCACTTT.

This CDR3 is CASSIDPTGSYTF. The CDR3 DNA is TGTGCCAGTAGTATAGATCCTACGGGTAGCTACACCTTC. V usage is TRBV19 and J usage is TRBJ1-2; D is uncertain. The germline V gene has CDR1 LNHDA and CDR2 SQIVND (reference sequence). The CDR3 loop spans 13 amino acids. V was shortened by 0 bases and J by 9 bases, with 11 bases between the two germline ends.

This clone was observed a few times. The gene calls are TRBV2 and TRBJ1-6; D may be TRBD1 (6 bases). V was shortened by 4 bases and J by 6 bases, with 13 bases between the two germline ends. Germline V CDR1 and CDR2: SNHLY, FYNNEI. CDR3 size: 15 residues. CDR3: CASSATGLANSPLHF. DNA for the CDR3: TGTGCCAGCAGTGCGACAGGTCTGGCTAATTCACCCCTCCACTTT.

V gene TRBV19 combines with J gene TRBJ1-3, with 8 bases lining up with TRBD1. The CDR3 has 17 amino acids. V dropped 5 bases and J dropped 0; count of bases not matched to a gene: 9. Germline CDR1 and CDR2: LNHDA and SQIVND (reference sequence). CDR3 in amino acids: CASSPGQGASSGNTIYF. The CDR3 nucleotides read TGTGCCAGTAGTCCCGGACAGGGCGCGTCCTCTGGAAACACCATATATTTT.

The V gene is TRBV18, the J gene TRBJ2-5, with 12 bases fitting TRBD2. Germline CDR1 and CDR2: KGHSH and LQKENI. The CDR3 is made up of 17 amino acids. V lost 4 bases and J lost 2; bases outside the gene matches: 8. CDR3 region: CASSLYGLAGRQETQYF. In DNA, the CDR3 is TGTGCCAGCTCACTGTACGGACTAGCGGGGCGGCAAGAGACCCAGTACTTC.

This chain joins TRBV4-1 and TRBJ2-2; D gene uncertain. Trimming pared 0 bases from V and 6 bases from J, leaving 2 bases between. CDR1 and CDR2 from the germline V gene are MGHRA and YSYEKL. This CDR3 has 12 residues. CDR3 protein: CASSQEPGELFF. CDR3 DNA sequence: TGCGCCAGCAGCCAAGAACCCGGGGAGCTGTTTTTT.

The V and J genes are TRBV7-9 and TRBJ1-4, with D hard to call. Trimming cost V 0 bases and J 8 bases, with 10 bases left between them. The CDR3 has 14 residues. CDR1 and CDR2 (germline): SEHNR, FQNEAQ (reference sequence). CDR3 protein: CASSLAREVEKLFF. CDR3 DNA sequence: TGTGCCAGCAGCTTAGCGCGGGAGGTAGAAAAACTGTTTTTT.

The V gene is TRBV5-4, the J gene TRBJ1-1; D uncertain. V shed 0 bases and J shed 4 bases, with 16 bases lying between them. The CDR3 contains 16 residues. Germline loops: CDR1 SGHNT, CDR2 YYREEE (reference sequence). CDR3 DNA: TGTGCCAGCAGCTTGGAGCCAGGCATTTTAGGCACTGAAGCTTTCTTT. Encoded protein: CASSLEPGILGTEAFF.

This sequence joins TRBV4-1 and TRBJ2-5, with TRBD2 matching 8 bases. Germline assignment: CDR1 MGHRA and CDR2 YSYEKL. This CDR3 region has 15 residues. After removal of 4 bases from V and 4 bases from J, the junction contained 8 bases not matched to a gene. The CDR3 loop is CASSPPRGGGETQYF. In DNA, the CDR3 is TGCGCCAGCAGCCCCCCCCGGGGGGGTGGAGAGACCCAGTACTTC.

The CDR3 DNA sequence: TGTGCCAGCAGCACCCCGGGGAGGGGGGATGGCTACACCTTC. It translates to CASSTPGRGDGYTF. The chain uses TRBV11-2 and TRBJ1-2; TRBD1 might be the D (6 bases). V dropped 5 bases and J dropped 6 bases, with 16 bases sitting between them. The germline V gene has CDR1 SGHAT and CDR2 FQNNGV. This CDR3 is 14 amino acids long.

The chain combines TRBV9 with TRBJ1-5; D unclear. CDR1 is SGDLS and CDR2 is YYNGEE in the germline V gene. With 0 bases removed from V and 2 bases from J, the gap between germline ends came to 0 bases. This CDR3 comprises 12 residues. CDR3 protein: CASSVGNQPQHF. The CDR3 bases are TGTGCCAGCAGCGTAGGCAATCAGCCCCAGCATTTT.